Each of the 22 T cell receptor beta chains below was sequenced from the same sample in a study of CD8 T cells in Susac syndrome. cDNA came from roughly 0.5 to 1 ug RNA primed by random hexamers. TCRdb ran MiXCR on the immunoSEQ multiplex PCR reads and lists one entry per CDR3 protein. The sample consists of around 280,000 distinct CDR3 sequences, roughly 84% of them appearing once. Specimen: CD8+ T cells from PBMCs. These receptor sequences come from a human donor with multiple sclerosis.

CDR3 residues: CASISSSSYNEQFF. The DNA for the CDR3 is TGTGCCAGCATTTCCTCTAGCTCCTACAATGAGCAGTTCTTC. This chain uses TRBV27 with TRBJ2-1, with D hard to call. Germline assignment: CDR1 MNHEY and CDR2 SMNVEV (reference sequence). V gave up 7 bases and J gave up 0 bases, with 10 bases separating them. The length of the CDR3 is 14 residues.

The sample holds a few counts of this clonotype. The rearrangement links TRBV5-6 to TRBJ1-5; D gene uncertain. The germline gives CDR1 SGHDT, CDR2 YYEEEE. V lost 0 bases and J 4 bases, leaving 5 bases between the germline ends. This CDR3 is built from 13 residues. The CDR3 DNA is TGTGCCAGCAGCTTGGCTAGAAATCAGCCCCAGCATTTT. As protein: CASSLARNQPQHF.

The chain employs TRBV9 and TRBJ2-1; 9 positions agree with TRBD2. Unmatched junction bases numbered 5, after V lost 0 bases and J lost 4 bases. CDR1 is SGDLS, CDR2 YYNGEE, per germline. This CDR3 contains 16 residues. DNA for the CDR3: TGTGCCAGCAGCGTAGATCTAAGCGGGGGGTACAATGAGCAGTTCTTC. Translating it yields CASSVDLSGGYNEQFF.

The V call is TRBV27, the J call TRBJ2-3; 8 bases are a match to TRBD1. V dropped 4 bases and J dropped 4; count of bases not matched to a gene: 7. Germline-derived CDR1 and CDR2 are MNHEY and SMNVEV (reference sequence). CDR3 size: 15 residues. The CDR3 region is CASSWTGYPSDTQYF. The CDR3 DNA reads TGTGCCAGCAGTTGGACAGGGTACCCCTCAGATACGCAGTATTTT.

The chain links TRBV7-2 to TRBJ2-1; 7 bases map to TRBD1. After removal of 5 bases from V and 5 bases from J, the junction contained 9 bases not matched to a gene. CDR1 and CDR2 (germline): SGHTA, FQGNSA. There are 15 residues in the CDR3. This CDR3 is CASSPRDSSNNEQFF. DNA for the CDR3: TGTGCCAGCAGCCCGAGGGACAGTTCGAACAATGAGCAGTTCTTC.

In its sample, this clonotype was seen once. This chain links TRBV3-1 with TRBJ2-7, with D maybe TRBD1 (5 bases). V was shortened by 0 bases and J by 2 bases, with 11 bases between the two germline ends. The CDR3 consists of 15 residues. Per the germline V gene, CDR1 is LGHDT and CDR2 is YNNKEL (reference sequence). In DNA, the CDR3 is TGTGCCAGCAGCCAAGATAGCAGGGTTACCTACGAGCAGTACTTC. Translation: CASSQDSRVTYEQYF.

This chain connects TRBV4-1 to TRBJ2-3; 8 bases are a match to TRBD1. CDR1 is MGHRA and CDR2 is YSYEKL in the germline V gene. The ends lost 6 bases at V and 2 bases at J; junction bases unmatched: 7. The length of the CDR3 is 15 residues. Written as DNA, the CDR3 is TGCGCCAGCAGGTACCGGGACAGGAACACAGATACGCAGTATTTT. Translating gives CASRYRDRNTDTQYF.

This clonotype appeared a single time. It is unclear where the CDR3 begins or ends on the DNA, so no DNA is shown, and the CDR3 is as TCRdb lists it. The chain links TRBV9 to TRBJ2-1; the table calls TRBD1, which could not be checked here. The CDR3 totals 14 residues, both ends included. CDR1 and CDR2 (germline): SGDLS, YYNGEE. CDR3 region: CASSVARGIDEQLF.

The CDR3 sequence: CASSQDVVSNEQFF. The CDR3 bases are TGTGCCAGCAGCCAAGACGTCGTTTCCAATGAGCAGTTCTTC. V gene TRBV14 combines with J gene TRBJ2-1; D gene unclear. Trimming left V 0 bases short and J 6 bases short, with 9 bases between. Germline CDR1 is SGHDN and CDR2 is FVKESK. The CDR3 is made up of 14 amino acids.

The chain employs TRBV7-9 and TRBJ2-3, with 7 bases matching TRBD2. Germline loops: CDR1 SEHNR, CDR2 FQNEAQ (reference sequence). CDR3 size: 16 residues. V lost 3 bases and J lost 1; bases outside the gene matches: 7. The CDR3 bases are TGTGCCAGCAGCTTCGTGATCGGGAGGCGCACAGATACGCAGTATTTT. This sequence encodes CASSFVIGRRTDTQYF.

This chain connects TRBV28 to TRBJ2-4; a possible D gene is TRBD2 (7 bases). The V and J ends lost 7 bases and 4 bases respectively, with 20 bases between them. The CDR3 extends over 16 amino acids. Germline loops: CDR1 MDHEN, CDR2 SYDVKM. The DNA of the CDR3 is TGTGCCAGCATCTCGATTGGGGGGGCAAGTAAAAACATTCAGTACTTC. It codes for CASISIGGASKNIQYF. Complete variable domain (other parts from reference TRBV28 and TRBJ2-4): DVKVTQSSRYLVKRTGEKVFLECVQDMDHENMFWYRQDPGLGLRLIYFSYDVKMKEKGDIPEGYSVSREKKERFSLILESASTNQTSMYLCASISIGGASKNIQYFGAGTRLSVL.

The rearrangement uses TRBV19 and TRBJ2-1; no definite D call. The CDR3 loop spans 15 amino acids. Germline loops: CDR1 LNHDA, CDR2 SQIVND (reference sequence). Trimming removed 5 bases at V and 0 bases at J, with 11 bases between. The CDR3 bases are TGTGCCAGTAGTTACGGGTCCAGCTCCTACAATGAGCAGTTCTTC. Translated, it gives CASSYGSSSYNEQFF.

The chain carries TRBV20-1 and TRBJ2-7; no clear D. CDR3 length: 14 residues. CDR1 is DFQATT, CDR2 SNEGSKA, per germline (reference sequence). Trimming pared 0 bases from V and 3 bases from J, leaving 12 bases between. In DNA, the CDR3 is TGCAGTGCTAGAGATCAAGGGCTAGGCTACGAGCAGTACTTC. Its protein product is CSARDQGLGYEQYF.

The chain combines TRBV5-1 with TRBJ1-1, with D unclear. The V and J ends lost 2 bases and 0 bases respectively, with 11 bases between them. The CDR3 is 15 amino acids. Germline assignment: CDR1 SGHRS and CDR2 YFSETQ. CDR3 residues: CASSFVDGLNTEAFF. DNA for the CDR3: TGCGCCAGCAGCTTCGTTGATGGACTGAACACTGAAGCTTTCTTT.

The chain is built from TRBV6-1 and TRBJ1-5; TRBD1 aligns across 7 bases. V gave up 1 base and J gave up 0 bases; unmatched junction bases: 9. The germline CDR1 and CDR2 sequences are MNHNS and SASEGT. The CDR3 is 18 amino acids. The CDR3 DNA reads TGTGCCAGCAGTGAAGGATTAGGGGGCGGCTATAGCAATCAGCCCCAGCATTTT. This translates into CASSEGLGGGYSNQPQHF.

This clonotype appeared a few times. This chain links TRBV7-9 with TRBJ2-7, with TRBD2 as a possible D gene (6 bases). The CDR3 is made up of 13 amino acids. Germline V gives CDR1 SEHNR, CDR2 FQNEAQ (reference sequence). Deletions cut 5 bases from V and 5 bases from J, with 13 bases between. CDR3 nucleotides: TGTGCCAGCAGCCCTCGGAGGGGCCACGAGCAGTACTTC. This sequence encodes CASSPRRGHEQYF.

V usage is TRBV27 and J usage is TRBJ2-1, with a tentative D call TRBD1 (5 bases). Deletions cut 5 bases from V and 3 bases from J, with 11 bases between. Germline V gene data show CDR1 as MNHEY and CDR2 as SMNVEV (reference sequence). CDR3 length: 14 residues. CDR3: CASSLSDNYNEQFF. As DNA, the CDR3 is TGTGCCAGCAGTCTCTCGGACAACTACAATGAGCAGTTCTTC.

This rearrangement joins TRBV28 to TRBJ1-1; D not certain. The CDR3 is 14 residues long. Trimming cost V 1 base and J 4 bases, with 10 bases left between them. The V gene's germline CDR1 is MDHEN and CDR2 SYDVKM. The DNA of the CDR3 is TGTGCCAGCAGTTTATCCGGAGGGAGCACTGAAGCTTTCTTT. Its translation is CASSLSGGSTEAFF. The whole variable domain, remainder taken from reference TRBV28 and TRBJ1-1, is DVKVTQSSRYLVKRTGEKVFLECVQDMDHENMFWYRQDPGLGLRLIYFSYDVKMKEKGDIPEGYSVSREKKERFSLILESASTNQTSMYLCASSLSGGSTEAFFGQGTRLTVV.

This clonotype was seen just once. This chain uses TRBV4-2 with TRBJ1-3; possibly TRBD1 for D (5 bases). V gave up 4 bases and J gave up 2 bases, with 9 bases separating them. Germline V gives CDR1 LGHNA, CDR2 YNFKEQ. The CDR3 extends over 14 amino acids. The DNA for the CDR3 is TGTGCCAGCAGCCCGGAAGGGGCTGGAAACACCATATATTTT. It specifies CASSPEGAGNTIYF.

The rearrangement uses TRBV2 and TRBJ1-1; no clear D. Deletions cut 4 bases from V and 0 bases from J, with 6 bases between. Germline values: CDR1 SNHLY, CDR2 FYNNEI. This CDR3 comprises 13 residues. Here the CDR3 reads CASSAGLNTEAFF. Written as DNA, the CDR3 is TGTGCCAGCAGTGCCGGGTTGAACACTGAAGCTTTCTTT.

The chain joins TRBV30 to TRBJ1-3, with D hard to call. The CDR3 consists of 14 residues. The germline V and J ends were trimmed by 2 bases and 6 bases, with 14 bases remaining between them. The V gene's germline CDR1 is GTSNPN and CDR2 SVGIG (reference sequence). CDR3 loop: CAWSWAISINTIYF. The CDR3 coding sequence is TGTGCCTGGAGTTGGGCGATATCGATAAACACCATATATTTT.

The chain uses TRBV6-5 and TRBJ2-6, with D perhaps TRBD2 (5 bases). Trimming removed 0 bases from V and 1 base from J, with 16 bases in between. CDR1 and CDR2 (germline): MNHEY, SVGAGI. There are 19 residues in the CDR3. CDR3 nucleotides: TGTGCCAGCAGTTACTCGAAGAGCCCCGGGGAATCTGGGGCCAACGTCCTGACTTTC. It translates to CASSYSKSPGESGANVLTF.